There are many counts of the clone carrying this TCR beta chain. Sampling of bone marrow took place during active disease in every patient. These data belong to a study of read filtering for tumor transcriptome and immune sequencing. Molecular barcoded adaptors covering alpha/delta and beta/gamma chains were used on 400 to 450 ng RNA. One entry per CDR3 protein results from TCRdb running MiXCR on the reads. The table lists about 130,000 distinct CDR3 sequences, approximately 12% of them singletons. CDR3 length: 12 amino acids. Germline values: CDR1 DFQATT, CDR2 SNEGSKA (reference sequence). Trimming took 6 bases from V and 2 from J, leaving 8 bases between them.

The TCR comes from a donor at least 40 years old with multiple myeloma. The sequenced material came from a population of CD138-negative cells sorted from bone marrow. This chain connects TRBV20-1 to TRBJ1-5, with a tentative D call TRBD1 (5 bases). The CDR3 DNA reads TGCAGTGCAACGACAGGCAATCAGCCCCAGCATTTT. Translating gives CSATTGNQPQHF.